Listed below are T cell receptor beta chains from one sample, sequenced in a study of blood T cell repertoires in COVID-19. The table came from immunoSEQ multiplex PCR; TCRdb's copy has only in-frame clones and leaves some out. The data show about 400,000 clones, over 75% seen once. Specimen: PBMCs or T cells enriched from blood (not recorded which). These receptors all come from a woman aged 40 to 50 with acute COVID-19. Each CDR3 is given with its conserved first and last residue. A D gene is named only where the DNA matches it firmly. Some rows mark clone size as missing; the rest say once, few, many or name a class of expanded clone.

d_call clone_size j_call v_call cdr3_aa cdr3_nt
TRBD1 NA TRBJ1-2 TRBV3-1/TRBV3-2 CASSQNTGDGYTF TGTGCCAGCAGCCAAAACACAGGGGATGGCTACACCTTC
NA NA TRBJ1-1 TRBV11-2 CASSAEGGRTEAFF TGTGCCAGCAGCGCTGAGGGGGGGAGGACTGAAGCTTTCTTT
TRBD1 NA TRBJ1-2 TRBV19 CASSIDSYRGSSGGYTF TGTGCCAGTAGTATAGATTCTTACAGGGGATCGTCTGGAGGCTACACCTTC
TRBD1 NA TRBJ1-2 TRBV2 CASVKDRVEGYTF TGTGCCAGCGTCAAGGACAGGGTCGAGGGCTACACCTTC
TRBD1 NA TRBJ2-3 TRBV5-1 CATTRQGPTDTQYF TGCGCCACCACGAGACAGGGGCCCACAGATACGCAGTATTTT
TRBD1 NA TRBJ1-6 TRBV13 CANDRAYNSPLHF TGTGCCAACGACAGGGCTTATAATTCACCCCTCCACTTT
TRBD1 NA TRBJ2-2 TRBV5-6 CASSPTRQGLTGELFF TGTGCCAGCAGTCCGACCAGACAGGGGCTCACCGGGGAGCTGTTTTTT
NA NA TRBJ1-1 TRBV6-5 CASRDPGVAVTEAFF TGTGCCAGCAGAGATCCCGGGGTGGCGGTAACTGAAGCTTTCTTT
NA once TRBJ1-1 TRBV5-1 CASRSQGATLSNTEAFF TGCGCCAGCAGATCACAAGGCGCAACACTATCGAACACTGAAGCTTTCTTT
NA NA TRBJ1-1 TRBV10-3 CAIGTQNTEAFF TGTGCCATTGGGACACAGAACACTGAAGCTTTCTTT
TRBD1 NA TRBJ1-2 TRBV4-1 CASRQGDAVYGYTF TGCGCCAGCAGACAGGGGGATGCCGTCTATGGCTACACCTTC
TRBD1 NA TRBJ1-5 TRBV3-1/TRBV3-2 CASSQAHTGDQPQHF TGTGCCAGCAGCCAAGCTCACACAGGGGATCAGCCCCAGCATTTT
NA few TRBJ2-3 TRBV15 CATSREVTGGPDTQYF TGTGCCACCAGCAGAGAGGTGACCGGAGGTCCAGATACGCAGTATTTT
NA once TRBJ2-2 TRBV5-1 CASSLYLSGQGKTGELFF TGCGCCAGCAGCTTGTATTTGTCGGGGCAGGGGAAAACCGGGGAGCTGTTTTTT
NA NA TRBJ1-5 TRBV3-1/TRBV3-2 CASSQDATGDQPQHF TGTGCCAGCAGCCAAGATGCGACTGGCGATCAGCCCCAGCATTTT